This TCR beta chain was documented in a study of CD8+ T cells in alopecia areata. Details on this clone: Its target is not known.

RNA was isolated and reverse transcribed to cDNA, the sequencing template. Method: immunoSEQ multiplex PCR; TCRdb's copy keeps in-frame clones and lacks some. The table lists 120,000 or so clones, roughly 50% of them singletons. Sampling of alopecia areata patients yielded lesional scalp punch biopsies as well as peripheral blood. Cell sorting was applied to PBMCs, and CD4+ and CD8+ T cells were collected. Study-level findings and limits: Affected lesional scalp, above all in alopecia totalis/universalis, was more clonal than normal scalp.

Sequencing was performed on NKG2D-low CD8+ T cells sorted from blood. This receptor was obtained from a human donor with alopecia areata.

CDR3 region: CASRPKIGYSPLHF. The CDR3 DNA sequence: TGTGCCAGCAGACCGAAAATCGGTTATTCACCCCTCCACTTT. The chain is built from TRBV28 and TRBJ1-6; D is unresolved. Germline CDR1 is MDHEN and CDR2 is SYDVKM. This CDR3 is 14 amino acids long. Trimming left V 6 bases short and J 8 bases short, with 14 bases between. The full variable domain, completed using reference TRBV28 and TRBJ1-6, is DVKVTQSSRYLVKRTGEKVFLECVQDMDHENMFWYRQDPGLGLRLIYFSYDVKMKEKGDIPEGYSVSREKKERFSLILESASTNQTSMYLCASRPKIGYSPLHFGNGTRLTVT.